One and the same sample provided the 22 T cell receptor beta chains below, sequenced in a study of CD8 T cells in acute hepatitis C reinfection. The protocol was immunoSEQ multiplex PCR, while the TCRdb copy is restricted to in-frame clones and leaves out a portion. This table has around 34,000 clones, 87% appearing once. Time point indicated: naive CD8 control sorted from an acute-time-point sample. Sequencing was done on a sample of naive CD8+ T cells from PBMCs. All receptors come from a man aged 25-45 years with chronic hepatitis C.

This chain joins TRBV5-4 and TRBJ2-7; TRBD2 matches at 9 bases. CDR3 length equals 20 residues. Germline V gives CDR1 SGHNT, CDR2 YYREEE (reference sequence). V was clipped by 4 bases and J by 5 bases; unmatched bases: 25. The CDR3 reads CASSLDGGRSLAGAPNEQYF. CDR3 sequence (DNA): TGTGCCAGCAGCCTAGACGGTGGACGCAGCTTAGCGGGAGCCCCCAACGAGCAGTACTTC.

The chain combines TRBV25-1 with TRBJ1-5, with 9 bases fitting TRBD1. The CDR3 extends over 18 amino acids. Trimming removed 5 bases from V and 5 bases from J; junction bases left unmatched: 16. CDR1 MGHDK and CDR2 SYGVNS come from the germline V gene. CDR3 protein: CASSPRTRDREGYQPQHF. CDR3 nucleotide sequence: TGTGCCAGCAGTCCCCGAACCCGGGACAGGGAGGGATATCAGCCCCAGCATTTT.

This rearrangement joins TRBV9 to TRBJ2-7; tentative D call: TRBD2 (7 bases). The V and J ends lost 3 bases and 2 bases respectively, with 15 bases between them. The CDR3 extends over 15 amino acids. Germline-derived CDR1 and CDR2 are SGDLS and YYNGEE. CDR3 bases: TGTGCCAGCAGCGCGGGCGGGGGCCTTACCTACGAGCAGTACTTC. This translates into CASSAGGGLTYEQYF.

This rearrangement joins TRBV27 to TRBJ1-4; D is ambiguous. Germline-derived CDR1 and CDR2 are MNHEY and SMNVEV (reference sequence). The CDR3 totals 17 residues. V lost 0 bases and J 7 bases, leaving 18 bases between the germline ends. The CDR3 coding sequence is TGTGCCAGCAGTTTATCGGTTTATCGAGAGGGCGGTGAAAAACTGTTTTTT. This sequence encodes CASSLSVYREGGEKLFF.

The chain joins TRBV29-1 to TRBJ2-5, with D possibly matching TRBD1 (5 bases). Per the germline V gene, CDR1 is SQVTM and CDR2 is ANQGSEA. The CDR3 length is 14 residues. V lost 7 bases to trimming and J lost 3 bases, with 18 bases between them. As DNA, the CDR3 is TGCAGCGCTGGGGTTTTCAGGGATGAAGAGACCCAGTACTTC. Translated, it gives CSAGVFRDEETQYF. The whole variable domain, remainder taken from reference TRBV29-1 and TRBJ2-5, is SAVISQKPSRDICQRGTSLTIQCQVDSQVTMMFWYRQQPGQSLTLIATANQGSEATYESGFVIDKFPISRPNLTFSTLTVSNMSPEDSSIYLCSAGVFRDEETQYFGPGTRLLVL.

This clone was seen a single time. This CDR3 is CASSSGQLSTDTQYF. In DNA, the CDR3 is TGTGCCAGTTCCTCGGGACAGCTTAGCACAGATACGCAGTATTTT. The chain is built from TRBV19 and TRBJ2-3; TRBD1 matches at 7 bases. The CDR3 is made up of 15 amino acids. Germline V gene lookup returns CDR1 LNHDA and CDR2 SQIVND (reference sequence). The J segment lost 0 bases and the V segment lost 8 bases, leaving 8 bases of the junction unmatched.

This chain joins TRBV27 and TRBJ2-1; 11 bases match TRBD2. The CDR3 is 13 amino acids. Per the germline V gene, CDR1 is MNHEY and CDR2 is SMNVEV (reference sequence). Germline trimming cut 6 bases from V and 6 bases from J; bases unmatched to any gene: 1. The CDR3 here is CASSLAGGNEQFF. As DNA, the CDR3 is TGTGCCAGCAGCCTAGCGGGAGGCAATGAGCAGTTCTTC.

This chain joins TRBV6-5 and TRBJ2-1, with D perhaps matching TRBD1 (6 bases). Germline loops: CDR1 MNHEY, CDR2 SVGAGI. V was pared by 7 bases and J by 9 bases, with 16 bases between. This CDR3 contains 13 residues. CDR3 sequence: CASNGIRGGEQFF. For the CDR3, the DNA is TGTGCCAGCAATGGCATCAGGGGCGGTGAGCAGTTCTTC.

The chain joins TRBV9 to TRBJ2-7; D is perhaps TRBD2 (5 bases). This CDR3 spans 16 amino acids. The ends were cut back, 4 bases at V and 0 bases at J, with 17 bases in the middle. Germline V gene data show CDR1 as SGDLS and CDR2 as YYNGEE. CDR3: CASSPSDSLSSYEQYF. The CDR3 DNA sequence: TGTGCCAGCAGCCCCTCGGACTCCTTAAGCTCCTACGAGCAGTACTTC.

V gene TRBV6-6 combines with J gene TRBJ2-1; the D call may be TRBD1 or TRBD2 (6 bases each). CDR1 and CDR2 from the germline V gene are MNHNY and SVGAGI (reference sequence). The V end was cut by 8 bases, the J end by 7 bases, with 12 bases between. The CDR3 length is 12 residues. In DNA, the CDR3 is TGTGCCAGCGGGGGGCCTTTAAATGAGCAGTTCTTC. This sequence encodes CASGGPLNEQFF.

V gene TRBV4-1 combines with J gene TRBJ2-7; 10 positions match TRBD2. The length of the CDR3 is 17 residues. Germline loops: CDR1 MGHRA, CDR2 YSYEKL. The V segment lost 0 bases and the J segment 3 bases; nucleotides outside the gene matches: 8. CDR3 sequence (DNA): TGCGCCAGCAGCCAAGAGGTTAGCGGGGGGATATACTACGAGCAGTACTTC. This sequence encodes CASSQEVSGGIYYEQYF.

The V gene is TRBV5-6, the J gene TRBJ2-1; 9 nucleotides match TRBD2. The CDR3 totals 16 residues. Germline V lookup: CDR1 SGHDT, CDR2 YYEEEE. V was pared by 2 bases and J by 4 bases, with 7 bases of the junction left unmatched. Here the CDR3 reads CASSFLASGTYNEQFF. The DNA for the CDR3 is TGTGCCAGCAGCTTTTTGGCTAGCGGGACGTACAATGAGCAGTTCTTC. The entire variable domain, with the rest obtained from reference TRBV5-6 and TRBJ2-1, is as follows: DAGVTQSPTHLIKTRGQQVTLRCSPKSGHDTVSWYQQALGQGPQFIFQYYEEEERQRGNFPDRFSGHQFPNYSSELNVNALLLGDSALYLCASSFLASGTYNEQFFGPGTRLTVL.

The chain links TRBV25-1 to TRBJ2-1; the D is unclear. The length of the CDR3 is 12 residues. Germline CDR1 is MGHDK and CDR2 is SYGVNS. Trimming left V 5 bases short and J 0 bases short, with 2 bases between. This CDR3 is CASSPSYNEQFF. The CDR3 DNA sequence: TGTGCCAGCAGTCCCTCCTACAATGAGCAGTTCTTC. The variable domain in full, completed from reference TRBV25-1 and TRBJ2-1, reads EADIYQTPRYLVIGTGKKITLECSQTMGHDKMYWYQQDPGMELHLIHYSYGVNSTEKGDLSSESTVSRIRTEHFPLTLESARPSHTSQYLCASSPSYNEQFFGPGTRLTVL.

For the CDR3, the DNA is TGTGCCAGTAGTCTCAGCGGATACACCGGGGAGCTGTTTTTT. Protein: CASSLSGYTGELFF. The chain employs TRBV19 and TRBJ2-2, with a tentative D call TRBD2 (5 bases). CDR3 length: 14 residues. The ends were cut back, 5 bases at V and 3 bases at J, with 10 bases in the middle. CDR1 and CDR2 (germline): LNHDA, SQIVND (reference sequence).

The chain is built from TRBV27 and TRBJ2-1; 8 nucleotides align to TRBD2. This CDR3 is 17 amino acids long. The germline V gene has CDR1 MNHEY and CDR2 SMNVEV (reference sequence). V lost 5 bases and J lost 10; bases outside the gene matches: 19. The chain's CDR3 is CASSHLPGTSSVGEQFF. CDR3 bases: TGTGCCAGCAGTCACCTTCCCGGGACTAGTTCTGTTGGCGAGCAGTTCTTC.

CDR3 in amino acids: CASSLIVGSGNTIYF. The CDR3 region has the DNA TGTGCCAGCAGCTTAATAGTCGGCTCTGGAAACACCATATATTTT. The chain joins TRBV7-2 to TRBJ1-3; D not certain. The CDR3 is 15 residues long. Trimming took 2 bases from V and 0 from J, leaving 8 bases between them. CDR1 is SGHTA, CDR2 FQGNSA, per germline.

J is TRBJ1-1 and V is TRBV11-2; D perhaps matches TRBD1 (6 bases). Germline V gene lookup returns CDR1 SGHAT and CDR2 FQNNGV. The CDR3 is 15 residues long. V lost 7 bases and J lost 1, with 16 bases in between. CDR3 protein: CASIEQGHTNTEAFF. The CDR3 DNA sequence: TGTGCCAGCATCGAACAGGGACATACGAACACTGAAGCTTTCTTT.

This clone occurred once. Here the CDR3 reads CSVEEYSYSGNTIYF. The CDR3 bases are TGCAGCGTTGAAGAGTACAGTTATTCTGGAAACACCATATATTTT. The chain carries TRBV29-1 and TRBJ1-3; no definite D call. CDR1 and CDR2 (germline): SQVTM, ANQGSEA. This CDR3 spans 15 amino acids. V was shortened by 0 bases and J by 1 base, with 10 bases between the two germline ends. Using reference TRBV29-1 and TRBJ1-3 for the parts outside the CDR3, the full variable domain is SAVISQKPSRDICQRGTSLTIQCQVDSQVTMMFWYRQQPGQSLTLIATANQGSEATYESGFVIDKFPISRPNLTFSTLTVSNMSPEDSSIYLCSVEEYSYSGNTIYFGEGSWLTVV.

The genes are TRBV7-9 and TRBJ2-1; perhaps TRBD1 as D (6 bases). Looked up from germline, CDR1 is SEHNR and CDR2 is FQNEAQ (reference sequence). Trimming shortened V by 5 bases and J by 10 bases, and 12 bases separated the two germline ends. The CDR3 is 12 amino acids. This CDR3 is CASSPDRPEQFF. In nucleotides, the CDR3 is TGTGCCAGCAGCCCCGACAGGCCCGAGCAGTTCTTC.

The chain is built from TRBV11-2 and TRBJ2-1; 9 bases align to TRBD1. The germline V gene has CDR1 SGHAT and CDR2 FQNNGV. The CDR3 is made up of 17 amino acids. The V and J ends lost 3 bases and 1 base, in that order; junction bases with no gene match: 7. The DNA for the CDR3 is TGTGCCAGCAGCTTGGGGACAGGGTTCAGTTCCTACAATGAGCAGTTCTTC. Translating it yields CASSLGTGFSSYNEQFF. The whole variable domain, filled in from reference TRBV11-2 and TRBJ2-1, reads EAGVAQSPRYKIIEKRQSVAFWCNPISGHATLYWYQQILGQGPKLLIQFQNNGVVDDSQLPKDRFSAERLKGVDSTLKIQPAKLEDSAVYLCASSLGTGFSSYNEQFFGPGTRLTVL.

For this clone: The identical CDR3 is also encoded by other nucleotide sequences in the sample. The chain recombines TRBV11-2 with TRBJ2-5; no clear D. This CDR3 is 11 amino acids long. The V gene lost 4 bases and the J gene lost 5 bases, with 5 bases spanning the gap. The V gene's germline CDR1 is SGHAT and CDR2 FQNNGV. This CDR3 reads CASSWQETQYF. The CDR3 coding sequence is TGTGCCAGCAGCTGGCAGGAGACCCAGTACTTC.

DNA of the CDR3: TGTGCCAGTAGTATCGGGGTGGCCGGGGAGCTGTTTTTT. It translates to CASSIGVAGELFF. The chain joins TRBV19 to TRBJ2-2; weak D call: TRBD2 (5 bases). Germline CDR1 LNHDA, CDR2 SQIVND (reference sequence). V was pared by 3 bases and J by 6 bases, with 8 bases between. CDR3 length: 13 amino acids.